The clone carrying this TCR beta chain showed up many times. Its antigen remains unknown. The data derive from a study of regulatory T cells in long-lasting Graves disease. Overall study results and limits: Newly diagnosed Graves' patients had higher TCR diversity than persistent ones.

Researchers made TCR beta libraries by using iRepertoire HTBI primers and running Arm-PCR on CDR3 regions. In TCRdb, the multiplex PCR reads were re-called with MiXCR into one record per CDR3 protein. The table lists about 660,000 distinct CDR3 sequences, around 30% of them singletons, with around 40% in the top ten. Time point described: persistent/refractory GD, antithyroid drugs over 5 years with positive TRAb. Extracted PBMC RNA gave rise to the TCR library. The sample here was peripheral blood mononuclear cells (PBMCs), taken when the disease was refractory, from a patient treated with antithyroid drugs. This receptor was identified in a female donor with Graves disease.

The CDR3 spells CASSLRLTGYSGNTIYF. The CDR3 bases are TGTGCCAGCAGTTTGCGTCTGACAGGCTACTCTGGAAACACCATATATTTT. The V call is TRBV28, the J call TRBJ1-3; D is perhaps TRBD1 (6 bases). The CDR3 sequence is 17 residues long. V was shortened by 3 bases and J by 0 bases, with 15 bases between the two germline ends. The germline V gene encodes CDR1 MDHEN and CDR2 SYDVKM.